This T cell receptor (beta chain) is drawn from a study of T-cell memory formation after mild COVID-19. In TCRdb, the 5' RACE reads were re-called with MiXCR into one record per CDR3 protein. The sample has just over 200,000 distinct CDR3 sequences; approximately 10% are singletons. Trimming at V came to 3 bases and at J to 6 bases, leaving 12 bases not matched to a gene. This CDR3 region has 16 residues. A few counts support this clonotype. This sequence joins TRBV12-3 or TRBV12-4 and TRBJ2-7; 9 bases map to TRBD2. Sequencing was done on a sample of PBMCs or a T cell subset sorted from them (not recorded which). The receptor's source is a man younger than 30 who had mild COVID-19 (a few samples of this study predate the infection). Cell type and time point are not known. CDR3 sequence: CASSLEPAGGRSEQYF. The DNA for the CDR3 is TGTGCCAGCAGTTTGGAGCCAGCGGGGGGTAGGAGCGAGCAGTACTTC.